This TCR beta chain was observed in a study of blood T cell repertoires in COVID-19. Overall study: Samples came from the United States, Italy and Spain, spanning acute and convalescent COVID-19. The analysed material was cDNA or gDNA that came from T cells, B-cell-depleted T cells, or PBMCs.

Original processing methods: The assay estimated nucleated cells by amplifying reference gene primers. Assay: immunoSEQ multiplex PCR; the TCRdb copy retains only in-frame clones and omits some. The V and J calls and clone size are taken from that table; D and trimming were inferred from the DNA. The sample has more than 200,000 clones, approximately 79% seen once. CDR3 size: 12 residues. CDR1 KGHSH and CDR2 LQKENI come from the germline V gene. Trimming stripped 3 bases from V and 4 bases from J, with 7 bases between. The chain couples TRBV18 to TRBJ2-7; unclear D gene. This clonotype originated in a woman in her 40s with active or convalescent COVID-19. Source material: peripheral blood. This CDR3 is CASSPTGYEQYF. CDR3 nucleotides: TGTGCCAGCTCACCTACCGGGTACGAGCAGTACTTC.